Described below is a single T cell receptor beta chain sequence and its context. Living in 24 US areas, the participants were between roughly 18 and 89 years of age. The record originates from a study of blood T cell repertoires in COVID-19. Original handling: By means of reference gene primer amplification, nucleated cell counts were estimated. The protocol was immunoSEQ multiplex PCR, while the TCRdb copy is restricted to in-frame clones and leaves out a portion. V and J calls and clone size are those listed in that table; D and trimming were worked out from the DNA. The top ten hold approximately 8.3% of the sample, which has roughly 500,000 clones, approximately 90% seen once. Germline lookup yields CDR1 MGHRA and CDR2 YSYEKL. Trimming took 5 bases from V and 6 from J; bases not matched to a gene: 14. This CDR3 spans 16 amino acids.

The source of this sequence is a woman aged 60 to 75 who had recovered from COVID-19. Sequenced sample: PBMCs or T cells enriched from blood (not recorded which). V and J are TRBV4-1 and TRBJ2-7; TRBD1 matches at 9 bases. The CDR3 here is CASSKVPGQGMGEQYF. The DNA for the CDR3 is TGCGCCAGCAGCAAAGTCCCGGGACAGGGTATGGGCGAGCAGTACTTC.